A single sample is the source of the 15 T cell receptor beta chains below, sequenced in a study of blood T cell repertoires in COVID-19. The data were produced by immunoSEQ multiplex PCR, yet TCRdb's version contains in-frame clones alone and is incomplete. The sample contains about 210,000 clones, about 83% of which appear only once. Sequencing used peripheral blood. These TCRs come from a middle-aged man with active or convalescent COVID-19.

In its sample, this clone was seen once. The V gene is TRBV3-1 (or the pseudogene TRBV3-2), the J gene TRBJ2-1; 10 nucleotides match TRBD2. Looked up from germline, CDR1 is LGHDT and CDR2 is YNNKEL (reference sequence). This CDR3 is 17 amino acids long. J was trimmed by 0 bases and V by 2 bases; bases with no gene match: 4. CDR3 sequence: CASSQFQRGGSYNEQFF. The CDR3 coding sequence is TGTGCCAGCAGCCAATTCCAGCGGGGGGGCTCCTACAATGAGCAGTTCTTC.

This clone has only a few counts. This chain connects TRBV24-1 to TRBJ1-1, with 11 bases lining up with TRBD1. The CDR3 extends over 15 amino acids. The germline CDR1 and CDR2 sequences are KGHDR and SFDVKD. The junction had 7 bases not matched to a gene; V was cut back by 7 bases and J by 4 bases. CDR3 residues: CATSPGQGAVTEAFF. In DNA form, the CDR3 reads TGTGCCACCAGCCCTGGACAGGGGGCTGTCACTGAAGCTTTCTTT.

The CDR3 region has the DNA TGCGCCAGCAGCTCGGGGTCTGGAAACACCATATATTTT. Protein: CASSSGSGNTIYF. The chain couples TRBV5-1 to TRBJ1-3, with no clear D. The CDR3 is 13 residues long. Germline lookup yields CDR1 SGHRS and CDR2 YFSETQ. Trimming took off 3 bases at V and 1 base at J, with 5 bases between the two ends.

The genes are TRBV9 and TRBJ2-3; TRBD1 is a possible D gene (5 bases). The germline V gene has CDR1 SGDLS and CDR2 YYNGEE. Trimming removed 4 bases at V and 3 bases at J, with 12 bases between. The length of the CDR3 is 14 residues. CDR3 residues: CASSPRERTDTQYF. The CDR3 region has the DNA TGTGCCAGCAGCCCCAGGGAAAGGACAGATACGCAGTATTTT.

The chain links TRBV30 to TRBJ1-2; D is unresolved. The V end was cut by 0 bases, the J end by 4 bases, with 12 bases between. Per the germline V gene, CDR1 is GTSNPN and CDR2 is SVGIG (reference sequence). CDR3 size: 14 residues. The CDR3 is CAWSVGLEGYGYTF. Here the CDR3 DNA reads TGTGCCTGGAGTGTAGGCCTCGAGGGCTATGGCTACACCTTC.

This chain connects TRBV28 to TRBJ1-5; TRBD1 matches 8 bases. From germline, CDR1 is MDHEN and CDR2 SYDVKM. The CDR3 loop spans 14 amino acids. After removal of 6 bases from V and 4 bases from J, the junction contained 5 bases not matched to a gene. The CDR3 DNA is TGTGCCAGCAGCGGTGGACAGGGAAATCAGCCCCAGCATTTT. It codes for CASSGGQGNQPQHF.

For the CDR3, the DNA is TGTGCCAGCAGTTTGGGGCCAGATGAAGCTTTCTTT. Its translation: CASSLGPDEAFF. The chain is built from TRBV12-3 or TRBV12-4 and TRBJ1-1, with TRBD1 as a possible D gene (5 bases). V lost 3 bases and J 7 bases, leaving 9 bases between the germline ends. The CDR3 extends over 12 amino acids.

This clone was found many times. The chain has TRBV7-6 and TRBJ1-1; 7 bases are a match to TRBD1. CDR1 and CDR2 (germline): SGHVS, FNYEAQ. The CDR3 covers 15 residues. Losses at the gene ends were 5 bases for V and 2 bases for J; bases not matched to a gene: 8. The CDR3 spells CASSLNTGVNTEAFF. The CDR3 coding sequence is TGTGCCAGCAGCCTCAACACAGGGGTAAACACTGAAGCTTTCTTT. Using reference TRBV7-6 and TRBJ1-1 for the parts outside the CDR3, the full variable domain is GAGVSQSPRYKVTKRGQDVALRCDPISGHVSLYWYRQALGQGPEFLTYFNYEAQQDKSGLPNDRFSAERPEGSISTLTIQRTEQRDSAMYRCASSLNTGVNTEAFFGQGTRLTVV.

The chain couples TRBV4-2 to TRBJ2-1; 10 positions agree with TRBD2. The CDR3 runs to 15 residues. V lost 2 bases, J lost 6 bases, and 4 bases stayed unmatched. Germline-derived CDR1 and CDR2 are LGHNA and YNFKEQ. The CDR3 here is CASSQTSGRGNEQFF. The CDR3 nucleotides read TGTGCCAGCAGCCAAACGAGCGGGAGGGGCAATGAGCAGTTCTTC.

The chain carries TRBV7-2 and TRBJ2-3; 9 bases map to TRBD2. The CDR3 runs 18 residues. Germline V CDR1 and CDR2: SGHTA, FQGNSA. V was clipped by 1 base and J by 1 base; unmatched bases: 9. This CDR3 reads CASSLVGLAGRGTDTQYF. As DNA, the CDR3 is TGTGCCAGCAGCTTAGTTGGGCTAGCGGGGAGGGGCACAGATACGCAGTATTTT.

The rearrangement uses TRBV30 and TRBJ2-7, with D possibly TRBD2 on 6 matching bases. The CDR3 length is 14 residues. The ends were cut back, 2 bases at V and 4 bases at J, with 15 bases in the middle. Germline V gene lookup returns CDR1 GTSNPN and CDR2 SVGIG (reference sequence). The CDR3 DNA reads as TGTGCCTGGAGTCCCAACTCGGGAGTTTACGAGCAGTACTTC. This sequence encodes CAWSPNSGVYEQYF.

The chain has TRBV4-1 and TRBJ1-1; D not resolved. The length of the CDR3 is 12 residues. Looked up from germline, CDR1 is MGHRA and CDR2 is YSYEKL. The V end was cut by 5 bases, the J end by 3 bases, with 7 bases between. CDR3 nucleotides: TGCGCCAGCAGCGATACGGACACTGAAGCTTTCTTT. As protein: CASSDTDTEAFF.

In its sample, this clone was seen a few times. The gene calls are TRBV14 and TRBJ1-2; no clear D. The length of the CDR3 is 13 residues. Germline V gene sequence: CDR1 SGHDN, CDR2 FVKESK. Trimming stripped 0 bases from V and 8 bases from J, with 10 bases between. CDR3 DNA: TGTGCCAGCAGCCAAGATCTGGAGGGCGGCTACACCTTC. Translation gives CASSQDLEGGYTF.

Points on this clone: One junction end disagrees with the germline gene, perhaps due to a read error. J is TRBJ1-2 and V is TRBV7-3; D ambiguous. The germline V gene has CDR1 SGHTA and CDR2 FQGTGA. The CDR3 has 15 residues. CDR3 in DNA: TGTGCCAGCAGTTTAAACAGAGCCGGCCCACACGGCTACACCTTC. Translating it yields CASSLNRAGPHGYTF.

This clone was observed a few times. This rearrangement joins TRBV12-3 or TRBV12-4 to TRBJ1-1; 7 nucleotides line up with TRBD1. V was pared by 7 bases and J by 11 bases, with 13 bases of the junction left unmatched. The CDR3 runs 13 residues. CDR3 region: CASTVWQGEEAFF. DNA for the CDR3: TGTGCCAGCACCGTATGGCAGGGGGAGGAGGCTTTCTTT.